The 24 T cell receptor beta chains given below trace back to one sample, sequenced in a study of T cells in Graves' hyperthyroidism and ophthalmopathy. RNA transcripts yielded amplified TCR beta CDR3 regions. Researchers ran a first-round RT-PCR on the TCR CDR3 using the HTBI primer set. TCRdb reprocessed the multiplex PCR reads with MiXCR, giving one entry per CDR3 protein. This table has 700,000 to 950,000 distinct CDR3 sequences, roughly 32% appearing once. The sequenced sample consisted of blood. The origin of the receptors is a woman aged 40 to 50 with Graves' hyperthyroidism.

This chain joins TRBV29-1 and TRBJ1-1, with TRBD1 as a possible D gene (5 bases). V lost 3 bases and J lost 2, with 7 bases in between. Per germline, CDR1 SQVTM and CDR2 ANQGSEA. This CDR3 region has 12 residues. CDR3 in amino acids: CSVEDTNTEAFF. CDR3 bases: TGCAGCGTTGAGGACACCAACACTGAAGCTTTCTTT.

This clonotype has only a few counts. The V and J genes are TRBV7-2 and TRBJ1-1; TRBD1 matches 9 bases. V lost 3 bases, J lost 1 base, and 3 bases stayed unmatched. There are 15 residues in the CDR3. The germline CDR1 and CDR2 sequences are SGHTA and FQGNSA. This chain's CDR3 is CASSLTGGENTEAFF. CDR3 nucleotide sequence: TGTGCCAGCAGCTTGACAGGGGGTGAGAACACTGAAGCTTTCTTT.

V gene TRBV19 combines with J gene TRBJ2-3; D gene ambiguous. The CDR3 length is 13 residues. Per germline, CDR1 LNHDA and CDR2 SQIVND (reference sequence). The V end was cut by 6 bases, the J end by 6 bases, with 13 bases between. CDR3 residues: CASRSTIKDTQYF. CDR3 nucleotides: TGTGCCAGTAGGTCTACGATTAAGGATACGCAGTATTTT.

This clonotype has at least ten counts. The chain joins TRBV7-2 to TRBJ2-2; 8 bases match TRBD1. The junction had 2 bases not matched to a gene; V was cut back by 4 bases and J by 4 bases. The CDR3 loop spans 14 amino acids. Germline V gives CDR1 SGHTA, CDR2 FQGNSA. The CDR3 reads CASSSTGGTGELFF. DNA of the CDR3: TGTGCCAGCAGCTCTACAGGGGGCACCGGGGAGCTGTTTTTT.

Ten or more counts support this clonotype. The chain recombines TRBV24-1 with TRBJ1-2; D not resolved. Germline values: CDR1 KGHDR, CDR2 SFDVKD. V lost 3 bases and J lost 9, with 13 bases in between. CDR3 length: 13 amino acids. In DNA form, the CDR3 reads TGTGCCACCAGTGATAGTTTGTGGGCGAGCTACACCTTC. Its translation is CATSDSLWASYTF.

This clonotype came up many times. The chain carries TRBV20-1 and TRBJ1-1; D is undetermined. The CDR3 is made up of 12 amino acids. In germline, CDR1 is DFQATT, CDR2 SNEGSKA (reference sequence). Trimming took off 1 base at V and 4 bases at J, with 7 bases between the two ends. The CDR3 sequence is CSARGPGTEAFF. The CDR3 bases are TGCAGTGCTAGAGGCCCCGGCACTGAAGCTTTCTTT.

The CDR3, as DNA: TGTGCCAGTAAAATTTGGGACACAGATACGCAGTATTTT. Its protein product is CASKIWDTDTQYF. The chain has TRBV19 and TRBJ2-3; D is ambiguous. The V and J ends lost 7 bases and 2 bases respectively, with 10 bases between them. This CDR3 contains 13 residues. Germline V gene data show CDR1 as LNHDA and CDR2 as SQIVND (reference sequence).

The V gene is TRBV12-3 or TRBV12-4, the J gene TRBJ2-7; 10 nucleotides agree with TRBD2. Trimming cost V 5 bases and J 4 bases; bases outside gene matches: 14. This CDR3 has 17 residues. This CDR3 is CASSGVLAGRILYEQYF. In DNA form, the CDR3 reads TGTGCCAGCAGTGGTGTACTAGCGGGACGTATATTGTACGAGCAGTACTTC.

On this clonotype: With a much larger clone just one base away, this may be a read error. The V call is TRBV9, the J call TRBJ2-7; D is tentatively TRBD1 or TRBD2 (5 bases each). V shed 1 base and J shed 6 bases, with 11 bases lying between them. Looked up from germline, CDR1 is SGDLS and CDR2 is YYNGEE. The CDR3 runs 13 residues. The DNA for the CDR3 is TGTGCCAGCAGCGTACCGACGGGACGCGAGCAGTACTTC. Translating it yields CASSVPTGREQYF.

This clonotype was observed many times. The chain links TRBV7-9 to TRBJ2-7; no clear D. The length of the CDR3 is 11 residues. Germline assignment: CDR1 SEHNR and CDR2 FQNEAQ (reference sequence). The ends were cut back, 3 bases at V and 6 bases at J, with 6 bases in the middle. The CDR3 DNA follows: TGTGCCAGCAGCTTGAAGGGCGAGCAGTACTTC. This sequence encodes CASSLKGEQYF.

This clonotype was observed a few times. This chain uses TRBV7-2 with TRBJ1-1, with D possibly matching TRBD1 (5 bases). Trimming cost V 4 bases and J 0 bases, with 12 bases left between them. The CDR3 covers 15 residues. The germline CDR1 and CDR2 sequences are SGHTA and FQGNSA. The CDR3 spells CASSSSRQLNTEAFF. CDR3 in DNA: TGTGCCAGCAGCTCAAGCAGACAGTTGAACACTGAAGCTTTCTTT.

Points on this clonotype: Just one base apart from a much larger clone, this may be a read error. This sequence joins TRBV10-3 and TRBJ2-5; D perhaps matches TRBD1 (6 bases). CDR3 size: 17 residues. CDR1 is ENHRY and CDR2 is SYGVKD in the germline V gene. Between the trimmed V and J ends, which lost 8 bases and 3 bases, there was a span of 25 bases. CDR3: CAIGQSKGGINKETQYF. In DNA, the CDR3 is TGTGCCATCGGCCAATCAAAAGGGGGAATTAACAAAGAGACCCAGTACTTC.

Ten or more counts support this clonotype. The gene calls are TRBV10-3 and TRBJ1-6; D ambiguous. The V gene lost 6 bases and the J gene lost 7 bases, with 13 bases spanning the gap. This CDR3 has 14 amino acids. Germline V gene sequence: CDR1 ENHRY, CDR2 SYGVKD. The CDR3 loop is CAISVGSLNSPLHF. Here the CDR3 DNA reads TGTGCCATCAGCGTGGGCTCTCTGAATTCACCCCTCCACTTT.

Only a few counts were recorded for this clonotype. This chain links TRBV20-1 with TRBJ1-1; the D is unclear. The CDR3 is made up of 14 amino acids. V shed 3 bases and J shed 2 bases, with 13 bases lying between them. CDR1 and CDR2 from the germline V gene are DFQATT and SNEGSKA (reference sequence). The CDR3 protein is CSASMGESNTEAFF. The CDR3 DNA reads as TGCAGTGCTAGTATGGGAGAAAGTAACACTGAAGCTTTCTTT.

V and J are TRBV2 and TRBJ2-7; a weak D match, TRBD2 (6 bases). The V end lost 3 bases, the J end lost 5 bases, and 14 bases lay between the germline ends. Looked up from germline, CDR1 is SNHLY and CDR2 is FYNNEI. The CDR3 has 14 amino acids. The CDR3 DNA is TGTGCCAGCAGTGAGTGGGGCGGGACTGACGAGCAGTACTTC. It is translated as CASSEWGGTDEQYF.

The chain carries TRBV7-2 and TRBJ2-7, with D possibly TRBD2 on 6 matching bases. In germline, CDR1 is SGHTA, CDR2 FQGNSA. This CDR3 contains 15 residues. Trimming removed 5 bases at V and 3 bases at J, with 17 bases between. CDR3 loop: CASSRPGPDYYEQYF. In DNA, the CDR3 is TGTGCCAGCAGCCGGCCGGGACCGGACTACTACGAGCAGTACTTC.

The rearrangement joins TRBV10-2 to TRBJ2-5; 11 bases line up with TRBD1. The V and J ends lost 8 bases and 9 bases, in that order; junction bases with no gene match: 14. The germline gives CDR1 WSHSY, CDR2 SAAADI. This CDR3 comprises 15 residues. The CDR3 loop reads CASGGQGAYNQPQYF. The CDR3 nucleotides are TGCGCCAGCGGTGGACAGGGGGCGTACAATCAGCCCCAGTACTTC.

The chain is built from TRBV20-1 and TRBJ2-5; 9 nucleotides agree with TRBD2. Germline assignment: CDR1 DFQATT and CDR2 SNEGSKA (reference sequence). The V gene end was trimmed by 1 base and the J gene end by 4 bases; junction bases not matched to a gene: 4. The CDR3 length is 14 residues. Written as DNA, the CDR3 is TGCAGTGCTAGAGGGGTAGCGGGAGCAGAGACCCAGTACTTC. Residues: CSARGVAGAETQYF.

This clonotype was counted at least ten times. V and J are TRBV7-9 and TRBJ1-2; 9 nucleotides match TRBD1. The CDR3 loop spans 13 amino acids. Germline V gives CDR1 SEHNR, CDR2 FQNEAQ (reference sequence). V shed 4 bases and J 4 bases; nucleotides not matched to a gene: 1. DNA for the CDR3: TGTGCCAGCAGCTGGGGACAGGGCTATGGCTACACCTTC. Translating gives CASSWGQGYGYTF.

This clonotype was seen only once. Being one base from a much bigger clone, this may be a read error. The V and J genes are TRBV2 and TRBJ1-3; D gene unclear. The germline gives CDR1 SNHLY, CDR2 FYNNEI. Trimming stripped 6 bases from V and 1 base from J, with 10 bases between. The CDR3 sequence is 14 residues long. CDR3 sequence: CASRPAGSGNTIYF. The CDR3, as DNA: TGTGCCAGCAGGCCAGCGGGATCTGGAAACACCATATATTTT.

V is TRBV7-2 and J is TRBJ1-3, with D maybe TRBD1 (6 bases). CDR3 length: 16 residues. V lost 1 base and J lost 3, with 13 bases in between. Germline V gene sequence: CDR1 SGHTA, CDR2 FQGNSA. The CDR3 region is CASSLGSGGFGNTIYF. For the CDR3, the DNA is TGTGCCAGCAGCTTAGGGTCTGGGGGCTTTGGAAACACCATATATTTT. The whole variable domain, filled in from reference TRBV7-2 and TRBJ1-3, reads GAGVSQSPSNKVTEKGKDVELRCDPISGHTALYWYRQSLGQGLEFLIYFQGNSAPDKSGLPSDRFSAERTGGSVSTLTIQRTQQEDSAVYLCASSLGSGGFGNTIYFGEGSWLTVV.

This clonotype was counted between two and nine times. The rearrangement joins TRBV5-6 to TRBJ2-2; 7 bases fit TRBD2. The CDR3 has 14 amino acids. V lost 0 bases and J lost 6; bases outside the gene matches: 2. Germline CDR1 reads SGHDT; CDR2 reads YYEEEE. The CDR3 bases are TGTGCCAGCAGCTTGGGCGGGAGTGCCGGGGAGCTGTTTTTT. Translation gives CASSLGGSAGELFF.

The chain links TRBV12-3 or TRBV12-4 to TRBJ2-7, with D perhaps matching TRBD1 (5 bases). Trimming pared 5 bases from V and 3 bases from J, leaving 14 bases between. The CDR3 spans 14 residues. As DNA, the CDR3 is TGTGCCAGCAGTACAGGCTTCTCCCTCTACGAGCAGTACTTC. It specifies CASSTGFSLYEQYF.

In nucleotides, the CDR3 is TGTGCCAGCAGTTTTGACATTACTCCGGGGAATTCACCCCTCCACTTT. It translates to CASSFDITPGNSPLHF. The chain carries TRBV7-2 and TRBJ1-6; no firm D call. Between the trimmed V and J ends, which lost 6 bases and 7 bases, there was a span of 19 bases. Germline V gene sequence: CDR1 SGHTA, CDR2 FQGNSA. The CDR3 loop spans 16 amino acids.